This TCR beta chain comes out of a study of neurological immune-mediated disorders. Each CDR3 protein is one row after TCRdb ran MiXCR on the 5' RACE reads. The table records under 90,000 distinct CDR3 sequences, approximately 4% of them present only once. The CDR3 runs to 15 residues. Trimming took off 1 base at V and 0 bases at J, with 7 bases between the two ends. From germline, CDR1 is MGHDK and CDR2 SYGVNS. This clonotype was counted at least ten times. The genes are TRBV25-1 and TRBJ2-1; D is unresolved. The sequencing input was PBMCs. The TCR originated in a woman in her forties or fifties with multiple sclerosis. DNA for the CDR3: TGTGCCAGCAGTGAATCGAGAAGCTCCTACAATGAGCAGTTCTTC. Residues: CASSESRSSYNEQFF.